This T cell receptor beta chain was identified during a study of CD8+ T cells in alopecia areata. As for this clone: Other DNA sequences in the sample encode the same CDR3.

Trimming pared 1 base from V and 3 bases from J, leaving 4 bases between. Per germline, CDR1 SNHLY and CDR2 FYNNEI. The CDR3 is made up of 12 amino acids. Extracted RNA was reverse transcribed, and the resulting cDNA served as sequencing template. The assay was immunoSEQ multiplex PCR, and TCRdb's table has in-frame clones only and misses some. The table shows roughly 100,000 clones, with about 60% occurring only once. The sample taken for sequencing was CD4+ T cells sorted from blood. The chain recombines TRBV2 with TRBJ2-7; no clear D gene. This TCR derives from a human donor in good health. CDR3 amino acids: CASSEGGYEQYF. CDR3 coding DNA: TGTGCCAGCAGTGAAGGTGGCTACGAGCAGTACTTC.